Listed below are T cell receptor beta chains from one sample, sequenced in a study of metastatic and nonmetastatic thyroid tumors. TCRdb called clones again from the PCR reads with MiXCR. Found here are some 9,100 clones, 9.5% to 13% of them singletons; the top ten hold around 7.1%. The sample taken for sequencing was tumor tissue. Source of these receptors: a female donor with papillary thyroid cancer or a benign thyroid nodule (not recorded which). Some clones in this sample may be carry-over from other donors' samples. Both conserved end residues are part of each CDR3. The order of the fields is J gene, clone size, V gene, D gene, CDR3 protein, CDR3 DNA. D genes are given only for firm matches. The listing skips clone size in some rows; elsewhere it reads once, few, many or a size class.

>TRBJ2-5|many|TRBV24-1|-
CATSDVKGLQETQYF
TGTGCCACCAGTGATGTTAAGGGCCTCCAAGAGACCCAGTACTTC
>TRBJ1-4|few|TRBV6-1|TRBD1
CAIRLGQGAERDEKLFF
TGTGCCATCAGGCTCGGGCAGGGGGCTGAGAGGGATGAAAAACTGTTTTTT
>TRBJ1-2|many|TRBV5-8|-
CASRPGGGANYGYTF
TGTGCCAGCAGACCCGGGGGGGGCGCTAACTATGGCTACACCTTC
>TRBJ1-6|many|TRBV10-3|-
CATVVGQNSPLHF
TGTGCCACTGTGGTTGGGCAGAATTCACCCCTCCACTTT
>TRBJ2-7|medium-sized|TRBV2|-
CASGYEQYF
TGTGCCAGCGGCTACGAGCAGTACTTC
>TRBJ2-1|many|TRBV4-1|-
CASSRSSGRDEQFF
TGCGCCAGCAGCCGAAGCTCGGGCCGGGATGAGCAGTTCTTC
>TRBJ2-7|few|TRBV9|TRBD2
CASSLVPSGSSYEQYF
TGTGCCAGCAGCTTAGTCCCTAGCGGCAGCTCCTACGAGCAGTACTTC
>TRBJ2-1|many|TRBV7-2|-
CASSRPDLFNEQFF
TGTGCCAGCAGCCGACCAGATTTATTTAATGAGCAGTTCTTC
>TRBJ2-1|medium-sized|TRBV25-1|-
CASSDLLRGTHNEQFF
TGTGCCAGCAGTGATCTGTTGAGGGGGACTCACAATGAGCAGTTCTTC
>TRBJ1-1|medium-sized|TRBV19|-
CASRAQGMNTEAFF
TGTGCCAGTAGGGCACAGGGCATGAACACTGAAGCTTTCTTT
>TRBJ1-2|medium-sized|TRBV6-1|TRBD1
CASIQLTGGNYGYTF
TGTGCCAGCATCCAACTCACAGGGGGGAACTATGGCTACACCTTC
>TRBJ1-5|many|TRBV4-1|-
CASSQVLGTVNQPQHF
TGCGCCAGCAGCCAAGTACTGGGGACGGTCAATCAGCCCCAGCATTTT
>TRBJ1-5|medium-sized|TRBV6-4|-
CASSDPLNQPQHF
TGTGCCAGCAGTGACCCGCTTAATCAGCCCCAGCATTTT
>TRBJ1-1|-|TRBV20-1|TRBD1
CSATTGDTNTEAFF
TGCAGTGCTACCACAGGGGACACGAACACTGAAGCTTTCTTT
>TRBJ2-5|many|TRBV5-4|TRBD2
CASSFGLADQETQYF
TGTGCCAGCAGCTTTGGACTAGCGGATCAAGAGACCCAGTACTTC
>TRBJ2-7|-|TRBV7-6|TRBD2
CASSLIKSGGAVDEQYF
TGTGCCAGCAGCTTGATCAAGAGCGGGGGGGCGGTCGACGAGCAGTACTTC
>TRBJ2-2|few|TRBV2|-
CAISERTSGELFF
TGTGCCATCAGTGAACGGACTTCCGGGGAGCTGTTTTTT
>TRBJ1-5|medium-sized|TRBV6-1|-
CASAPPGQPQHF
TGTGCCAGTGCCCCCCCCGGTCAGCCCCAGCATTTT
>TRBJ2-2|many|TRBV6-1|TRBD2
CAGRRGGNTGELFF
TGTGCCGGCAGACGGGGGGGTAACACCGGGGAGCTGTTTTTT
>TRBJ2-1|medium-sized|TRBV10-3|TRBD2
CAIQTSGGHNEQFF
TGTGCCATTCAGACTAGCGGGGGTCACAATGAGCAGTTCTTC
>TRBJ1-2|many|TRBV30|-
CAWRYGLMNYGYTF
TGTGCCTGGAGGTACGGGCTGATGAACTATGGCTACACCTTC
>TRBJ2-6|few|TRBV10-3|-
CAISRAPIGSWANVMTF
TGTGCCATCAGCCGGGCTCCAATCGGCTCTTGGGCCAACGTCATGACTTTC
>TRBJ1-2|many|TRBV9|-
CASSKEGTARYGYTF
TGTGCCAGCAGCAAGGAAGGGACTGCGCGCTATGGCTACACCTTC
>TRBJ1-5|medium-sized|TRBV6-2/TRBV6-3|-
CASSYSGGGDQPQHF
TGTGCCAGCAGTTACTCGGGGGGCGGGGATCAGCCCCAGCATTTT
>TRBJ2-2|many|TRBV2|-
CASSEFGGRYTGELFF
TGTGCCAGCAGTGAATTCGGGGGGCGGTACACCGGGGAGCTGTTTTTT
>TRBJ2-5|many|TRBV5-5|-
CASSHGTSQETQYF
TGTGCCAGCAGCCACGGGACAAGCCAAGAGACCCAGTACTTC
>TRBJ1-1|many|TRBV20-1|-
CSARDRDYYTEAFF
TGCAGTGCTAGAGATCGGGACTATTACACTGAAGCTTTCTTT
>TRBJ1-3|many|TRBV2|-
CASSEARDAGRNTIYF
TGTGCCAGCAGTGAAGCGCGGGACGCCGGGAGAAACACCATATATTTT
>TRBJ1-1|many|TRBV30|-
CAWSVLTWSPGAEAFF
TGTGCCTGGAGTGTATTGACATGGTCCCCGGGTGCTGAAGCTTTCTTT
>TRBJ1-1|-|TRBV2|TRBD1
CASSEVQGLNTEAFF
TGTGCCAGCAGTGAGGTACAGGGGTTAAACACTGAAGCTTTCTTT
>TRBJ2-7|-|TRBV20-1|TRBD2
CSAREAGDSYEQYF
TGCAGTGCTAGAGAGGCGGGAGATTCCTACGAGCAGTACTTC
>TRBJ1-1|medium-sized|TRBV19|TRBD1
CASSEDRGTEAFF
TGTGCCAGTAGTGAGGACAGGGGGACTGAAGCTTTCTTT
>TRBJ2-5|medium-sized|TRBV6-1|TRBD2
CAARLAGHQETQYF
TGTGCCGCTCGACTAGCGGGACATCAAGAGACCCAGTACTTC
>TRBJ1-5|few|TRBV28|TRBD1
CASRYRGPVQPQHF
TGTGCCAGCAGATACAGGGGGCCGGTACAGCCCCAGCATTTT
>TRBJ1-5|many|TRBV29-1|-
CSVEGDSNQPQHF
TGCAGCGTTGAGGGGGATAGCAATCAGCCCCAGCATTTT
>TRBJ2-1|many|TRBV5-1|TRBD1
CASSDRDRVDDEQFF
TGCGCCAGCAGCGACCGGGACAGGGTTGATGATGAGCAGTTCTTC
>TRBJ1-2|medium-sized|TRBV6-1|-
CASSAIGGGVGYTF
TGTGCCAGCAGTGCGATCGGGGGGGGAGTTGGCTACACCTTC
>TRBJ2-7|-|TRBV27|TRBD1
CASISRDRPYEQYF
TGTGCCAGCATATCGCGGGACAGGCCCTACGAGCAGTACTTC
>TRBJ2-2|many|TRBV15|-
CATSTTGLLTGELFF
TGTGCCACCAGCACCACGGGACTCCTCACCGGGGAGCTGTTTTTT
>TRBJ1-1|many|TRBV18|TRBD1
CASSRTGRTEAFF
TGTGCCAGCTCACGGACAGGAAGAACTGAAGCTTTCTTT
>TRBJ1-3|medium-sized|TRBV6-1|-
CASMDRRSGNTIYF
TGTGCCAGCATGGACCGCCGCTCTGGAAACACCATATATTTT
>TRBJ1-4|-|TRBV3-1|-
CASSQVRATNEKLSF
TGTGCCAGCAGCCAAGTCAGGGCAACTAATGAAAAACTGTCTTTT
>TRBJ2-1|many|TRBV10-3|-
CAIDSAANERFF
TGTGCCATCGACAGCGCTGCCAATGAGCGGTTCTTC
>TRBJ2-3|many|TRBV20-1|-
CSARARGRGPADTQYF
TGCAGTGCTAGGGCCCGTGGCAGGGGCCCCGCAGATACGCAGTATTTT
>TRBJ1-5|medium-sized|TRBV2|-
CASSEREPVNQPQHF
TGTGCCAGCAGTGAGAGGGAGCCAGTCAATCAGCCCCAGCATTTT
>TRBJ1-6|many|TRBV3-1|TRBD1
CASSGTEGSPLHF
TGTGCCAGTTCCGGGACAGAAGGATCACCCCTCCACTTT
>TRBJ2-2|-|TRBV27|TRBD2
CASRRAGGLVGELFF
TGTGCCAGCAGACGAGCGGGAGGGCTTGTCGGGGAGCTGTTTTTT
>TRBJ1-1|many|TRBV7-3|-
CASSLDRNTEAFF
TGTGCCAGCAGCTTAGACAGGAACACTGAAGCTTTCTTT
>TRBJ2-6|many|TRBV15|-
CATSGTGTGANVLTF
TGTGCCACCAGCGGAACAGGGACTGGGGCCAACGTCCTGACTTTC